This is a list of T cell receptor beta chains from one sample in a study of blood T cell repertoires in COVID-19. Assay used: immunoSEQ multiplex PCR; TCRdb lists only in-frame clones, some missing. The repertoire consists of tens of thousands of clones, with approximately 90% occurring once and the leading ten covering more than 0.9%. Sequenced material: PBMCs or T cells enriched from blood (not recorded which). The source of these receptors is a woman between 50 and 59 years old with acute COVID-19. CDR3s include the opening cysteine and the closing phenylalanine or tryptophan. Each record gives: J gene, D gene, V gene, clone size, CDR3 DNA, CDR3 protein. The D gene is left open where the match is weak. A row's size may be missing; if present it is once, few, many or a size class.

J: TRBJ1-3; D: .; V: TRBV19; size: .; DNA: TGTGCCAGTAGTATCCAGACTACGGGCACGGGAAACACCATATATTTT; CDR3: CASSIQTTGTGNTIYF
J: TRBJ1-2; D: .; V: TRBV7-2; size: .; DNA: TGTGCCAGCAGAACGACAGAGAACTATGGCTACACCTTC; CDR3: CASRTTENYGYTF
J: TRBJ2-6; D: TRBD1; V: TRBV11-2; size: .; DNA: TGTGCCAGCAGCTTCGGGACAGGGCTTAGCGGGGCCAACGTCCTGACTTTC; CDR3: CASSFGTGLSGANVLTF
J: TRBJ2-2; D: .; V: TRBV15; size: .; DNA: TGTGCCACCAGCAGAGAAGCGACCGGGGAGCTGTTTTTT; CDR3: CATSREATGELFF
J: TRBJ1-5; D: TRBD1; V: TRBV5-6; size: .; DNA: TGTGCCAGCAGCTCCCGGACAGGGGCGTTCCGTCAGCCCCAGCATTTT; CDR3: CASSSRTGAFRQPQHF
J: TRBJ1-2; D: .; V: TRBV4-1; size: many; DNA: TGCGCCAGCAGCCAAGAGGGCCACCCCTCTAACTATGGCTACACCTTC; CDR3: CASSQEGHPSNYGYTF
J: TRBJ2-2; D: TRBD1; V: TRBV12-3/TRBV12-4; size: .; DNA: TGTGCCAGCAGCCGACAGGGTACCGGGGAGCTGTTTTTT; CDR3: CASSRQGTGELFF
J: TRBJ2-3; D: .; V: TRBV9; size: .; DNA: TGTGCCAGCAGCGTAGGTTGGGGGGAGTCAGATACGCAGTATTTT; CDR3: CASSVGWGESDTQYF
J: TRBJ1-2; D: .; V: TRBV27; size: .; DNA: TGTGCCAGTAAGCCTATGGGGAGTAACTATGGCTACACCTTC; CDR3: CASKPMGSNYGYTF
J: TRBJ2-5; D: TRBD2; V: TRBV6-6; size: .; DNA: TGTGCCAGCAGTTATTTGGCGGGAGGGTCAGAGACCCAGTACTTC; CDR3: CASSYLAGGSETQYF
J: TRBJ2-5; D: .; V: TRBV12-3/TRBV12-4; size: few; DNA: TGTGCCAGCAGTTTAGCCCAGGGAGGGACCCAGTACTTC; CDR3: CASSLAQGGTQYF
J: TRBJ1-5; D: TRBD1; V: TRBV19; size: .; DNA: TGTGCCAGCCGGGACAGAGATCAGCCCCAGCATTTT; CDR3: CASRDRDQPQHF
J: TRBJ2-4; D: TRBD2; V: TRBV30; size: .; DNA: TGTGCCTGGGGGGGGGAGGGAAAAAACATTCAGTACTTC; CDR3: CAWGGEGKNIQYF
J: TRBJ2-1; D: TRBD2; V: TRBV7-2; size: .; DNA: TGTGCCAGCAGCTTACGGGACGGGAGGTCTATTTCCTACAATGAGCAGTTCTTC; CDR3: CASSLRDGRSISYNEQFF
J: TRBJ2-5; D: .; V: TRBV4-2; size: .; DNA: TGTGCCAGCAGCCAAGATTCACTGATCCAAGAGACCCAGTACTTC; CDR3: CASSQDSLIQETQYF
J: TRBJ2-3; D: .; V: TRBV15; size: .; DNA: TGTGCCACCAGCAGAGCAGGTTTCAGCACAGATACGCAGTATTTT; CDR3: CATSRAGFSTDTQYF
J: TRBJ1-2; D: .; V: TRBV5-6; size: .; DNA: TGTGCCAGCAGCTTGGCCCCAGGGAGGGAAGGCTACACCTTC; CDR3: CASSLAPGREGYTF
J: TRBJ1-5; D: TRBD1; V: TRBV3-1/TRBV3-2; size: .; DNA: TGTGCCAGCAGCCAAGATGTAACAGGGGGCCAGCCCCAGCATTTT; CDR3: CASSQDVTGGQPQHF
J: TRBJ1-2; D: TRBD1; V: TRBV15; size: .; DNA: TGTGCCACCAGCATCAGGGGGGCCGGGGGCTACACCTTC; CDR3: CATSIRGAGGYTF
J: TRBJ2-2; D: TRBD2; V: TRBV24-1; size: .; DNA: TGTGCCACCAGTGACGGAGCGGGAGGGAACACCGGGGAGCTGTTTTTT; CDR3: CATSDGAGGNTGELFF
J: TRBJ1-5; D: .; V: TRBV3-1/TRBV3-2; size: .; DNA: TGTGCCAGCAGCCAAGACTTGGGGGGGGATCAGCCCCAGCATTTT; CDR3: CASSQDLGGDQPQHF
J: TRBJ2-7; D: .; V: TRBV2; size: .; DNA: TGTGCCAGCAGTGAAAGGGAGTGGAGCGAGCAGTACTTC; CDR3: CASSEREWSEQYF
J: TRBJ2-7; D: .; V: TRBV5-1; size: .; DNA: TGCGCCAGCAGCACTCGTAGCTCCTACGAGCAGTACTTC; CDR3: CASSTRSSYEQYF
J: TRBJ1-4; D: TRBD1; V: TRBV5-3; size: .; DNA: TGTGCCAGAAGCTTGAACGGGACAGCCACCGCAACTAATGAAAAACTGTTTTTT; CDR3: CARSLNGTATATNEKLFF
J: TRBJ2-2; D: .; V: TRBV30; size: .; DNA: TGTGCCTGGAGTGTAGATAACCATCGGGGCGGGGAGCTGTTTTTT; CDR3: CAWSVDNHRGGELFF
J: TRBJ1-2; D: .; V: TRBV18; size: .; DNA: TGTGCCAGCTCACCATTGGCAGGAGGTGGCTACACCTTC; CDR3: CASSPLAGGGYTF
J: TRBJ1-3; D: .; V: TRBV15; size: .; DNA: TGTGCCACCAGCAGAGACAGTGGAAACACCATATATTTT; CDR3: CATSRDSGNTIYF
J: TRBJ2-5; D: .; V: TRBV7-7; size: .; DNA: TGTGCTAGCAGCTTAGGGGCATTCCAAGAGACCCAGTACTTC; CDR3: CASSLGAFQETQYF
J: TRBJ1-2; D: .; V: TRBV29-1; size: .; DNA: TGCAGCGCGGCGGGGGGGCCAGGGATTAATGGCTACACCTTC; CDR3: CSAAGGPGINGYTF
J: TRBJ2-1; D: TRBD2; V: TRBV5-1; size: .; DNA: TGCGCCAGCAGCTGGGGGACTACCCGAGTCGGTGAGCAGTTCTTC; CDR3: CASSWGTTRVGEQFF
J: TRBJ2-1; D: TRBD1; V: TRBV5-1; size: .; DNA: TGCGCCAGCAGCCCCTACAGGGGCGTCTACAATGAGCAGTTCTTC; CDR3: CASSPYRGVYNEQFF
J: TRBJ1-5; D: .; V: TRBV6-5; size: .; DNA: TGTGCCAGCAGTTATATAGGCAATCAGCCCCAGCATTTT; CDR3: CASSYIGNQPQHF
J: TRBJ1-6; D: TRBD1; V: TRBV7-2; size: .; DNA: TGTGCCAGCAGCTTAGGGGGGCAAGGACAGGGAAATTCACCCCTCCACTTT; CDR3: CASSLGGQGQGNSPLHF
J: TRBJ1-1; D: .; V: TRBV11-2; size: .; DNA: TGTGCCAGCAGATTCGACAGGTTCATGAACACTGAAGCTTTCTTT; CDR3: CASRFDRFMNTEAFF
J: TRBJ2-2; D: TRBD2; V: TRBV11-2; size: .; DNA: TGTGCCAGCAGCTTAGGGGCTAGCGGGAGGGCCGGGGAGCTGTTTTTT; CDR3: CASSLGASGRAGELFF
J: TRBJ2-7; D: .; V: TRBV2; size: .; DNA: TGTGCCAGCACAGTCCAACAAAGCTCGGGCGAGCAGTACTTC; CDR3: CASTVQQSSGEQYF
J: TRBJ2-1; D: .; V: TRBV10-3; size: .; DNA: TGTGCCATCAGTGCGTCCAGTTACAATGAGCAGTTCTTC; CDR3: CAISASSYNEQFF
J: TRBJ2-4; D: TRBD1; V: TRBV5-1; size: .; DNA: TGCGCCAGCAGCGCGACAGGGAGCCAAAACATTCAGTACTTC; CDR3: CASSATGSQNIQYF
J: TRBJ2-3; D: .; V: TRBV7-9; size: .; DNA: TGTGCCAGCACCCGAGATCCTGGCGGCCACACAGATACGCAGTATTTT; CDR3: CASTRDPGGHTDTQYF
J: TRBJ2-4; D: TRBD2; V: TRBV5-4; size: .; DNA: TGTGCCAGCAGCAAAAACGCGGGAGACCAAAACATTCAGTACTTC; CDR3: CASSKNAGDQNIQYF
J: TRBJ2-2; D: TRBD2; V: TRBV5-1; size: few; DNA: TGCGCCAGCAGCTTGGCTCCGGCGGGAGCGGACACCGGGGAGCTGTTTTTT; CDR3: CASSLAPAGADTGELFF
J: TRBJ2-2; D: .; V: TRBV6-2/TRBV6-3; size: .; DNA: TGTGCCAGCAGTGTACAGGGCGCGGACACCGGGGAGCTGTTTTTT; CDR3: CASSVQGADTGELFF
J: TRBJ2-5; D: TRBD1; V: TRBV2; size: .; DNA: TGTGCCAGCAGTCAGGGACAGCAAGAGACCCAGTACTTC; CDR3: CASSQGQQETQYF
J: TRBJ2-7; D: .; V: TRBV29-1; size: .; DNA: TGCAGCGTCTCCCCCAGGGGGGATAACTCCTACGAGCAGTACTTC; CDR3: CSVSPRGDNSYEQYF
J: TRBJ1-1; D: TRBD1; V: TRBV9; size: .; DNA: TGTGCCAGCAGCGTAGGTTGGACAGGGGGCACTGAAGCTTTCTTT; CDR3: CASSVGWTGGTEAFF
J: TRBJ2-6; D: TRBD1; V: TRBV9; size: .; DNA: TGTGCCAGCAGCGTAGTAGGTCCAGGGGGTCGTGGGGCCAACGTCCTGACTTTC; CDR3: CASSVVGPGGRGANVLTF
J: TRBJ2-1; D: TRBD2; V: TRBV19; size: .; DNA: TGTGCCAGTAGTCTATTAGCGGGAGGCCCAGCCTACAATGAGCAGTTCTTC; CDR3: CASSLLAGGPAYNEQFF
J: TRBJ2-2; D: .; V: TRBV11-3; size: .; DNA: TGTGCCAGTTCGGCGGGTCTTGACACCGGGGAGCTGTTTTTT; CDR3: CASSAGLDTGELFF
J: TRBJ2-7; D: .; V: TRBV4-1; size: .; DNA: TGCGCCAGCAGCCAACACGGGACAACTGGAAGCTACGAGCAGTACTTC; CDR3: CASSQHGTTGSYEQYF
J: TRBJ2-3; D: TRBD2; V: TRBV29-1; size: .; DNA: TGCAGCGTATGGGCCGCGGGGGATGATACGCAGTATTTT; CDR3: CSVWAAGDDTQYF
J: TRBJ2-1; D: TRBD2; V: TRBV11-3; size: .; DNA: TGTGCCAGCAGCTCCTCTAGCGGGAATCGGGAGCAGTTCTTC; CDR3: CASSSSSGNREQFF
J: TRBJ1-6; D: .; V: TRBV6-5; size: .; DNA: TGTGCCAGCAGGCTCAGGGGTTCACCCCTCCACTTT; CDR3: CASRLRGSPLHF